Below are 20 T cell receptor beta chains sequenced from a single sample in a study of cytomegalovirus exposure and HLA in healthy donors. The PCR made use of 60 Vbeta and 13 Jbeta primers. Repertoires were generated with immunoSEQ multiplex PCR, while TCRdb's copy carries only in-frame clones and drops some. The sample has about 260,000 clones, roughly 86% seen once; the top ten hold approximately 2%. What was sequenced was PBMCs. The receptors here all came from a woman in her thirties or forties in good health and CMV-seropositive.

The CDR3 protein is CASSPGRGETSEQYF. Here the CDR3 DNA reads TGTGCCAGCTCACCAGGCAGGGGAGAGACGAGCGAGCAGTACTTC. The chain is built from TRBV18 and TRBJ2-7; maybe TRBD1 (6 bases). The V and J ends lost 2 bases and 6 bases respectively, with 17 bases between them. In germline, CDR1 is KGHSH, CDR2 LQKENI. CDR3 length: 15 residues.

In its sample, this clone was seen a few times. This chain links TRBV19 with TRBJ2-1; possibly TRBD2 for D (5 bases). The CDR3 loop spans 13 amino acids. Germline values: CDR1 LNHDA, CDR2 SQIVND (reference sequence). V gave up 6 bases and J gave up 9 bases, with 15 bases separating them. CDR3 nucleotides: TGTGCCAGTAGCAACGAAGAGGGAGCTGAGCAGTTCTTC. Translated, it gives CASSNEEGAEQFF.

Remarks on this clone: The sample holds other DNA sequences that translate to the same CDR3. The gene calls are TRBV7-3 and TRBJ2-2; 8 positions match TRBD2. The CDR3 has 15 amino acids. Per the germline V gene, CDR1 is SGHTA and CDR2 is FQGTGA. Trimming cost V 2 bases and J 4 bases; bases outside gene matches: 3. The CDR3 spells CASSLSLAGTGELFF. The CDR3 DNA reads TGTGCCAGCAGCTTATCGCTAGCGGGCACCGGGGAGCTGTTTTTT.

V gene TRBV2 combines with J gene TRBJ2-7; D uncertain. Germline CDR1 SNHLY, CDR2 FYNNEI. Trimming pared 1 base from V and 2 bases from J, leaving 15 bases between. The CDR3 covers 16 residues. This CDR3 reads CASSEGARLTPYEQYF. CDR3 DNA sequence: TGTGCCAGCAGTGAAGGAGCCAGGCTCACCCCCTACGAGCAGTACTTC.

This rearrangement joins TRBV7-9 to TRBJ2-1; 9 nucleotides line up with TRBD2. The CDR3 runs 14 residues. Germline values: CDR1 SEHNR, CDR2 FQNEAQ (reference sequence). The V gene end was trimmed by 6 bases and the J gene end by 4 bases; junction bases not matched to a gene: 4. This CDR3 reads CASRGGLAYNEQFF. The CDR3 DNA is TGTGCCAGCAGGGGGGGACTAGCATACAATGAGCAGTTCTTC.

The J gene is TRBJ2-7, the V gene TRBV6-1, with 7 bases lining up with TRBD1. Germline-derived CDR1 and CDR2 are MNHNS and SASEGT. This CDR3 has 13 amino acids. V trimming: 10 bases; J trimming: 3 bases; junction bases outside the gene matches: 9. The CDR3 DNA reads TGTGCCACCCAGACGTCAGGGGGCTACGAGCAGTACTTC. Translated: CATQTSGGYEQYF.

This chain joins TRBV19 and TRBJ1-6; tentatively, D is TRBD1 (5 bases). Germline assignment: CDR1 LNHDA and CDR2 SQIVND (reference sequence). With 5 bases removed from V and 9 bases from J, the gap between germline ends came to 20 bases. This CDR3 has 16 amino acids. The chain's CDR3 is CASSPPGGRLGSPLHF. As DNA, the CDR3 is TGTGCCAGTAGTCCTCCCGGGGGTCGCCTGGGTTCACCCCTCCACTTT.

V is TRBV10-3 and J is TRBJ1-1; D is unresolved. Per germline, CDR1 ENHRY and CDR2 SYGVKD. Trimming cost V 0 bases and J 1 base, with 15 bases left between them. The length of the CDR3 is 17 residues. CDR3 sequence (DNA): TGTGCCATCAGTGAGTCGGCCTTCGGGAGTCCGAACACTGAAGCTTTCTTT. It translates to CAISESAFGSPNTEAFF.

Here the CDR3 reads CASSIEQGAGYTF. The CDR3 nucleotides read TGTGCCAGTAGTATCGAGCAGGGGGCTGGCTACACCTTC. The chain recombines TRBV19 with TRBJ1-2, with 8 nucleotides matching TRBD1. The germline V gene has CDR1 LNHDA and CDR2 SQIVND (reference sequence). Trimming took 3 bases from V and 7 from J; bases not matched to a gene: 4. There are 13 residues in the CDR3. Filled out from reference TRBV19 and TRBJ1-2, the complete variable domain reads DGGITQSPKYLFRKEGQNVTLSCEQNLNHDAMYWYRQDPGQGLRLIYYSQIVNDFQKGDIAEGYSVSREKKESFPLTVTSAQKNPTAFYLCASSIEQGAGYTFGSGTRLTVV.

The chain recombines TRBV27 with TRBJ1-2; possibly TRBD1 for D (6 bases). This CDR3 contains 13 residues. Germline V gene lookup returns CDR1 MNHEY and CDR2 SMNVEV (reference sequence). Trimming cost V 5 bases and J 8 bases, with 15 bases left between them. The CDR3 DNA reads TGTGCCAGCAGTCCGGTGCGGACAGTCGGCTACACCTTC. This sequence encodes CASSPVRTVGYTF.

The rearrangement uses TRBV19 and TRBJ2-1, with TRBD2 matching over 14 bases. The J segment lost 9 bases and the V segment lost 1 base, leaving 8 bases of the junction unmatched. Germline V lookup: CDR1 LNHDA, CDR2 SQIVND (reference sequence). CDR3 length: 17 amino acids. The CDR3 loop reads CASSIAQGLAGASEQFF. CDR3 DNA: TGTGCCAGTAGTATAGCCCAGGGACTAGCGGGGGCCAGTGAGCAGTTCTTC. Variable domain in full (rest from reference TRBV19 and TRBJ2-1): DGGITQSPKYLFRKEGQNVTLSCEQNLNHDAMYWYRQDPGQGLRLIYYSQIVNDFQKGDIAEGYSVSREKKESFPLTVTSAQKNPTAFYLCASSIAQGLAGASEQFFGPGTRLTVL.

This chain links TRBV9 with TRBJ2-2, with 7 bases aligning to TRBD2. CDR1 SGDLS and CDR2 YYNGEE come from the germline V gene. The CDR3 covers 15 residues. Losses at the gene ends were 0 bases for V and 6 bases for J; bases not matched to a gene: 5. As DNA, the CDR3 is TGTGCCAGCAGCGTAGGCGGGGGAATGGCCGGGGAGCTGTTTTTT. Translating it yields CASSVGGGMAGELFF.

The chain is built from TRBV28 and TRBJ2-1, with D possibly being TRBD2 (5 bases). Germline V gives CDR1 MDHEN, CDR2 SYDVKM. Trimming stripped 6 bases from V and 6 bases from J, with 21 bases between. The CDR3 is 16 residues long. The CDR3 region is CASSLPFASPSNEQFF. In DNA form, the CDR3 reads TGTGCCAGCAGCCTACCGTTTGCTAGCCCGTCCAATGAGCAGTTCTTC.

The CDR3 DNA sequence: TGTGCCAGCAGTCTTCGACAGAACTCTGGAAACACCATATATTTT. Its protein product is CASSLRQNSGNTIYF. This chain connects TRBV7-9 to TRBJ1-3; possible D gene TRBD1, 5 bases. The V end lost 6 bases, the J end lost 0 bases, and 12 bases lay between the germline ends. The CDR3 contains 15 residues. The germline CDR1 and CDR2 sequences are SEHNR and FQNEAQ (reference sequence).

The chain couples TRBV27 to TRBJ2-5; the match to TRBD2 covers 9 bases. The DNA end is more similar to TRBJ2-7, so the J call may be wrong. The length of the CDR3 is 15 residues. The germline V gene encodes CDR1 MNHEY and CDR2 SMNVEV (reference sequence). The CDR3 DNA follows: TGTGCCAGCTCCCGTCCGACTAGCGGAGCCTACGAGCAGTACTTC. It specifies CASSRPTSGAYEQYF.

This clone showed up just once. CDR3 in amino acids: CASSYSTGANSYEQYF. CDR3 coding DNA: TGTGCCAGCAGTTACTCGACAGGGGCGAACTCCTACGAGCAGTACTTC. The chain links TRBV6-5 to TRBJ2-7; 8 bases map to TRBD1. This CDR3 is 16 amino acids long. The J segment lost 0 bases and the V segment lost 0 bases, leaving 4 bases of the junction unmatched. Looked up from germline, CDR1 is MNHEY and CDR2 is SVGAGI.

The gene calls are TRBV4-2 and TRBJ2-3; 8 positions agree with TRBD2. V shed 0 bases and J 3 bases; nucleotides not matched to a gene: 14. The CDR3 contains 19 residues. From germline, CDR1 is LGHNA and CDR2 YNFKEQ. This chain's CDR3 is CASSQDFRPGTSFTDTQYF. The CDR3 region has the DNA TGTGCCAGCAGCCAAGATTTCAGGCCCGGGACTAGTTTTACAGATACGCAGTATTTT.

V is TRBV18 and J is TRBJ2-7; 8 bases match TRBD2. With V trimmed by 5 bases and J by 0 bases, 9 bases remained unmatched. CDR3 length equals 16 residues. Germline V gives CDR1 KGHSH, CDR2 LQKENI. This chain's CDR3 is CASSSLSGSVSYEQYF. For the CDR3, the DNA is TGTGCCAGCTCATCCTTAAGCGGGAGTGTCTCCTACGAGCAGTACTTC.

The chain carries TRBV28 and TRBJ2-2; D gene ambiguous. The CDR3 loop spans 14 amino acids. Germline V gene data show CDR1 as MDHEN and CDR2 as SYDVKM. The V end was cut by 2 bases, the J end by 8 bases, with 12 bases between. Written as DNA, the CDR3 is TGTGCCAGCAGTTTAGGGTGGGCCTTGGGGGAGCTGTTTTTT. This sequence encodes CASSLGWALGELFF.

V gene TRBV27 combines with J gene TRBJ2-1, with D perhaps TRBD1 (5 bases). The CDR3 spans 14 residues. Germline CDR1 reads MNHEY; CDR2 reads SMNVEV (reference sequence). Trimming left V 5 bases short and J 9 bases short, with 17 bases between. The CDR3 loop reads CASSPQGEGVEQFF. The CDR3 nucleotides read TGTGCCAGCAGTCCCCAGGGTGAAGGGGTTGAGCAGTTCTTC.